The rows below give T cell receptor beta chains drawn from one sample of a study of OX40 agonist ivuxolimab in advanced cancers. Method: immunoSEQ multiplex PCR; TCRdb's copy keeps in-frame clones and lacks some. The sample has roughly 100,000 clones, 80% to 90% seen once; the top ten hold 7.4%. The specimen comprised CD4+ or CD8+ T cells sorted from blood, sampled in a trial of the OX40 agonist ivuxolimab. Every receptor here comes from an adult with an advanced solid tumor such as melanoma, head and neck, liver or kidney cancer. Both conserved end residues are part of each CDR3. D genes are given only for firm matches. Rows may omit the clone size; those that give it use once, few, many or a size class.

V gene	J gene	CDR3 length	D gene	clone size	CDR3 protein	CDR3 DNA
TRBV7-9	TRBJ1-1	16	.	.	CASGLTREAADTEAFF	TGTGCCAGCGGACTTACCCGGGAGGCGGCTGACACTGAAGCTTTCTTT
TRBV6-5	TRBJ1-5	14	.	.	CASSKGQSNQPQHF	TGTGCCAGCAGTAAAGGACAGAGCAATCAGCCCCAGCATTTT
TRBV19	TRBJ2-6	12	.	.	CASSMRYSVLTF	TGTGCCAGTAGTATGAGGTACAGCGTCCTGACTTTC
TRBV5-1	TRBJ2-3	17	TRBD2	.	CASSRGLAGGLADTQYF	TGCGCCAGCTCACGGGGACTAGCGGGAGGGCTCGCAGATACGCAGTATTTT
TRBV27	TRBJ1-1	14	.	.	CASSPLRGSAEAFF	TGTGCCAGCAGTCCACTACGGGGGAGCGCTGAAGCTTTCTTT
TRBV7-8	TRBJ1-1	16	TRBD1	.	CASTPGQGGLDTEAFF	TGTGCCAGCACTCCGGGACAGGGGGGATTGGACACTGAAGCTTTCTTT
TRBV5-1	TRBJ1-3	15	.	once	CASSPGGDSGNTIYF	TGCGCCAGCAGCCCAGGCGGGGACTCTGGAAACACCATATATTTT
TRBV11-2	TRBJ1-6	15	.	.	CASRRAGSYNSPLHF	TGTGCCAGCAGGAGGGCGGGCTCCTATAATTCACCCCTCCACTTT
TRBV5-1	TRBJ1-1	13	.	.	CASSLGHQIEAFF	TGCGCCAGCAGCTTGGGACACCAAATTGAAGCTTTCTTT
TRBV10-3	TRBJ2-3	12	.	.	CAISSKQDTQYF	TGTGCCATCAGTTCTAAGCAAGATACGCAGTATTTT
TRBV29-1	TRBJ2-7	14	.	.	CSILTDYLSHEQYF	TGCAGCATTTTGACGGACTACCTATCTCACGAGCAGTACTTC
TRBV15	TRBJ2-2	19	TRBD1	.	CATSTAVTGTGANTGELFF	TGTGCCACCAGCACCGCCGTAACGGGGACAGGCGCGAACACCGGGGAGCTGTTTTTT
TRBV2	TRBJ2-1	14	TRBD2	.	CASKLANSYNEQFF	TGTGCCAGCAAACTAGCGAACTCCTACAATGAGCAGTTCTTC
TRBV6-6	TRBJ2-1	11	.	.	CASIIRDEQFF	TGTGCCAGCATCATCAGGGATGAGCAGTTCTTC
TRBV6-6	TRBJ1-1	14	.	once	CASSYSELNTEAFF	TGTGCCAGCAGTTACTCGGAGTTAAACACTGAAGCTTTCTTT
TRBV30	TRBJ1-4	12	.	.	CAWSKDHEKLFF	TGTGCCTGGAGTAAAGACCATGAAAAACTGTTTTTT
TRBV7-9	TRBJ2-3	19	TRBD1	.	CASSPEAGTGDLGSDTQYF	TGTGCCAGCAGCCCCGAAGCCGGGACAGGGGATTTGGGCTCAGATACGCAGTATTTT
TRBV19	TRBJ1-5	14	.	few	CASSIDGTNQPQHF	TGTGCCAGTAGTATAGATGGGACGAATCAGCCCCAGCATTTT
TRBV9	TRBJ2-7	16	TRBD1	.	CASSVAPGQGAYEQYF	TGTGCCAGCAGCGTAGCACCGGGACAGGGGGCCTACGAGCAGTACTTC
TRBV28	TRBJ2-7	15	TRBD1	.	CASSLRGQGYDEQYF	TGTGCCAGCAGTTTAAGGGGGCAGGGATACGACGAGCAGTACTTC
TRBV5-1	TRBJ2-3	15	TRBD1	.	CASSLGQGVTDTQYF	TGCGCCAGCAGCCTAGGACAGGGCGTCACAGATACGCAGTATTTT
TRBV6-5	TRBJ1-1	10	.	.	CASSFPEAFF	TGTGCCAGCAGTTTCCCTGAAGCTTTCTTT
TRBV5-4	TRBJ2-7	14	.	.	CASSLDQGIHEQYF	TGTGCCAGCAGCTTGGATCAGGGTATACACGAGCAGTACTTC
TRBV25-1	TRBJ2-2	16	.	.	CASSATRAMNTGELFF	TGTGCCAGCAGTGCCACCCGGGCCATGAACACCGGGGAGCTGTTTTTT